The source of this TCR beta chain is a study of cytotoxic CD8 clonotypes in ibrutinib-treated CLL. Turning to the study itself: Within the patient group, roughly 12 were relapsed/refractory and some 14 treatment-naive, and roughly 18 were IGHV unmutated. Average yields of around 260,000 productive templates and 75,000 to 100,000 productive rearrangements characterized the samples.

Using immunoSEQ multiplex PCR, the repertoire was profiled, and TCRdb retains in-frame clones only, with some absent. Here the sample spans about 140,000 clones, approximately 90% being singletons. Only a few counts were recorded for this clone. The antigen remains undetermined. From germline, CDR1 is MNHEY and CDR2 SMNVEV (reference sequence). Trimming cost V 2 bases and J 0 bases; bases outside gene matches: 1. CDR3 length equals 16 residues. Regarding the study as a whole: Clonality was higher at baseline than in age-matched healthy donors and tracked circulating CD8+ T-cell counts.

The sample consisted of PBMCs, taken after 12 months of ibrutinib treatment. This clonotype was obtained from a human donor with chronic lymphocytic leukemia. The chain is built from TRBV27 and TRBJ2-2; 9 bases line up with TRBD2. DNA for the CDR3: TGTGCCAGCAGTTTAATAGCGGGAGCGAACACCGGGGAGCTGTTTTTT. Its translation: CASSLIAGANTGELFF.